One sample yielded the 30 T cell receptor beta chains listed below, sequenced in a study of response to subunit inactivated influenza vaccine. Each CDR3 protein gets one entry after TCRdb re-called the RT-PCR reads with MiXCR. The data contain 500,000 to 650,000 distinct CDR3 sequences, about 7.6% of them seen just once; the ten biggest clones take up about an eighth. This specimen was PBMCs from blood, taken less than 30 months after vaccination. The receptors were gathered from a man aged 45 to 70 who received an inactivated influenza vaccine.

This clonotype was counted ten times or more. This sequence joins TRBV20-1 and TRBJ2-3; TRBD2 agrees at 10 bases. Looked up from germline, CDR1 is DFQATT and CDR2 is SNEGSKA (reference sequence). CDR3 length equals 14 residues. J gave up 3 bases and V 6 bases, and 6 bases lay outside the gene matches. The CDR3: CSALGTSATDTQYF. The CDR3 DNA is TGCAGTGCCCTCGGGACTAGCGCGACAGATACGCAGTATTTT.

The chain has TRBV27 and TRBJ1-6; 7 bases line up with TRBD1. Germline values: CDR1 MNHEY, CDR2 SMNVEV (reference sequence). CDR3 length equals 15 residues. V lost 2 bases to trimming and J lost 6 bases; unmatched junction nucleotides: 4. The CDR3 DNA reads TGTGCCAGCAGTTTACAAGGGACAGTTAATTCACCCCTCCACTTT. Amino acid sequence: CASSLQGTVNSPLHF.

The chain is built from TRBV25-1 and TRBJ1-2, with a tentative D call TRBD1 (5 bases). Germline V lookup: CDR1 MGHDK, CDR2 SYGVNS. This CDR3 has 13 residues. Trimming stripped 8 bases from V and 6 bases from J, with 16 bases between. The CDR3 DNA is TGTGCCAGCCCCCCCGGGGCGAAGAATGGCTACACCTTC. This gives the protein CASPPGAKNGYTF.

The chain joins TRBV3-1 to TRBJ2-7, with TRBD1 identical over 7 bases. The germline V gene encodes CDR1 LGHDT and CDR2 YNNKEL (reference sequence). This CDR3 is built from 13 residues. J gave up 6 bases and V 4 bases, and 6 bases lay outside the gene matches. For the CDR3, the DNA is TGTGCCAGCAGCCCGGACAGGCTGGGCGAGCAGTACTTC. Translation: CASSPDRLGEQYF.

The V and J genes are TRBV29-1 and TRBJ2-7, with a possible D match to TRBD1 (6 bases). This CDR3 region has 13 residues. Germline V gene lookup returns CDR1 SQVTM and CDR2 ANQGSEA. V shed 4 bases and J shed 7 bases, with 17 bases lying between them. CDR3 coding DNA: TGCAGCGTTGCATTGGAACGCCAGGGGGAGCAGTACTTC. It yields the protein CSVALERQGEQYF.

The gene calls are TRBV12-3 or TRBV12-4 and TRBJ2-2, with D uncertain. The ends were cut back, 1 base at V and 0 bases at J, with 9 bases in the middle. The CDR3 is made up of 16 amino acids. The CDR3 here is CASSLGQNANTGELFF. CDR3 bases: TGTGCCAGCAGTTTAGGCCAGAACGCGAACACCGGGGAGCTGTTTTTT.

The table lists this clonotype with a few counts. The CDR3 region has the DNA TGTGCCACCAGTGATTGGTCTAGCGGGAGTGATGAGCAGTTCTTC. Translation: CATSDWSSGSDEQFF. The chain employs TRBV24-1 and TRBJ2-1, with 10 bases that match TRBD2. V shed 2 bases and J 8 bases; nucleotides not matched to a gene: 5. The CDR3 covers 15 residues. Germline V lookup: CDR1 KGHDR, CDR2 SFDVKD.

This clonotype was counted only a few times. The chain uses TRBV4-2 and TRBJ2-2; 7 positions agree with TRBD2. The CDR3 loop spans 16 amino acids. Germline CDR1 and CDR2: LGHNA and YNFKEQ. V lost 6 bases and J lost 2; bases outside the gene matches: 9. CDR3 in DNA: TGTGCCAGCAGTCGGGAGGTAGCGGAAAACACCGGGGAGCTGTTTTTT. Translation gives CASSREVAENTGELFF.

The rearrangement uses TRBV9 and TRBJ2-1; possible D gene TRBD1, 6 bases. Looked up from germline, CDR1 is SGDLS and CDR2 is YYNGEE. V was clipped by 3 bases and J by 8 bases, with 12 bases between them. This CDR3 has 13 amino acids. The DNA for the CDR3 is TGTGCCAGCAGCGGCTACAGGGCCCATGAGCAGTTCTTC. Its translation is CASSGYRAHEQFF.

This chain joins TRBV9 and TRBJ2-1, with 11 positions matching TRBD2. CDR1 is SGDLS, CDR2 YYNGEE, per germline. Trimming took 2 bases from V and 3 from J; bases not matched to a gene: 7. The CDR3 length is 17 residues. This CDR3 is CASSVQSSGRFYNEQFF. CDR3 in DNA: TGTGCCAGCAGCGTCCAATCTAGCGGGAGGTTCTACAATGAGCAGTTCTTC.

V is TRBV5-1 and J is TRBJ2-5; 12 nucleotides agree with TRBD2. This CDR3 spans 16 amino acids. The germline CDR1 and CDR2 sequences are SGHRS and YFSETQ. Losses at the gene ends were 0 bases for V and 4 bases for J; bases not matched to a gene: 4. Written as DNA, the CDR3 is TGCGCCAGCAGCTTGGCAACTAGCGGGGGGTCAGAGACCCAGTACTTC. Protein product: CASSLATSGGSETQYF.

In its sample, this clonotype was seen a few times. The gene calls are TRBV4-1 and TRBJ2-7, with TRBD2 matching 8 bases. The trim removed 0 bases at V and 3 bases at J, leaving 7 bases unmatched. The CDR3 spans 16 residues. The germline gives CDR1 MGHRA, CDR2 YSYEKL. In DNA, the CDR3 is TGCGCCAGCAGCCAAGATAGACGGGGGGGCCGCTACGAGCAGTACTTC. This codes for CASSQDRRGGRYEQYF.

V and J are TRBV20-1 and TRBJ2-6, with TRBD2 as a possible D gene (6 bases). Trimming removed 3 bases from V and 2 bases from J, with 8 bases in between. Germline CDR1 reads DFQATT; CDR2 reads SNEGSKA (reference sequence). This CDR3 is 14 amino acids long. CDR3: CSASGGAGANVLTF. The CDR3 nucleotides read TGCAGTGCTAGTGGAGGGGCTGGGGCCAACGTCCTGACTTTC.

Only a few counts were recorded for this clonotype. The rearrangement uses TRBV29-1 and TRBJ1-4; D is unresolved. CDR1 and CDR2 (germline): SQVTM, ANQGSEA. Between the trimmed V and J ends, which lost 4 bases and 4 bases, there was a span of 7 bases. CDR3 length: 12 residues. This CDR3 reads CSVVSDNEKLFF. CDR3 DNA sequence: TGCAGCGTTGTTTCGGATAATGAAAAACTGTTTTTT.

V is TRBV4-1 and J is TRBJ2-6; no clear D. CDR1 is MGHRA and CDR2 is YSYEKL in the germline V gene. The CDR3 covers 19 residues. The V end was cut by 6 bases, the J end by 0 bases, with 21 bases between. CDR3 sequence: CASSPRVPGPRSGANVLTF. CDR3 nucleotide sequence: TGCGCCAGCAGTCCAAGAGTGCCAGGTCCACGCTCTGGGGCCAACGTCCTGACTTTC.

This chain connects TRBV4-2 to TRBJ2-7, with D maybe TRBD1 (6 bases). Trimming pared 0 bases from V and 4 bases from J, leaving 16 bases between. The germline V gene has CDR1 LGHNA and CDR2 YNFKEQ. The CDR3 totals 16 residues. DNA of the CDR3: TGTGCCAGCAGCCAAGATCAAAGGGGGTTTCGATACGAGCAGTACTTC. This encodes CASSQDQRGFRYEQYF.

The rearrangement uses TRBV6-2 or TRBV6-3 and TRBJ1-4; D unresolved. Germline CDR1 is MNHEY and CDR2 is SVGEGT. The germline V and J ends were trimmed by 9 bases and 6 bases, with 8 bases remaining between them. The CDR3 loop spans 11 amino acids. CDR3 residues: CASTDDEKLFF. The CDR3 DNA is TGTGCCAGTACGGATGATGAAAAACTGTTTTTT.

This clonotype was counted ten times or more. Written as DNA, the CDR3 is TGTGCCAGCAAGTTAGGACGGAGCTACGAGCAGTACTTC. Translation gives CASKLGRSYEQYF. This chain links TRBV28 with TRBJ2-7, with D hard to call. Germline assignment: CDR1 MDHEN and CDR2 SYDVKM. This CDR3 is built from 13 residues. V lost 7 bases to trimming and J lost 3 bases, with 13 bases between them. The variable domain in full, with the rest retrieved from reference TRBV28 and TRBJ2-7, is DVKVTQSSRYLVKRTGEKVFLECVQDMDHENMFWYRQDPGLGLRLIYFSYDVKMKEKGDIPEGYSVSREKKERFSLILESASTNQTSMYLCASKLGRSYEQYFGPGTRLTVT.

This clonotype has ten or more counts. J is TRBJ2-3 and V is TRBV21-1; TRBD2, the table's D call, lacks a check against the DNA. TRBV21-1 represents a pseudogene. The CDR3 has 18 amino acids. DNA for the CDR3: TGTGCCAGCAGCGGACCCCATGTAGCGGGGGGGCTTGAAGATACGCAGTATTTT. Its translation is CASSGPHVAGGLEDTQYF.

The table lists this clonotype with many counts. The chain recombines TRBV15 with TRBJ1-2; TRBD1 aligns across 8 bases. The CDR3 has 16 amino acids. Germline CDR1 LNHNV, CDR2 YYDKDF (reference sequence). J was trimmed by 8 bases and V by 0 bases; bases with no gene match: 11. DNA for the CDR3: TGTGCCACCAGCAGAGATAGGGGACAGGCCGGGGGCGGCTACACCTTC. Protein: CATSRDRGQAGGGYTF.

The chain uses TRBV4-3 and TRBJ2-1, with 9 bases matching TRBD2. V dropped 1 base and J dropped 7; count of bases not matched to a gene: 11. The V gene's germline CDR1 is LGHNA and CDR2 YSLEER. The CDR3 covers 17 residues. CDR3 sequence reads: CASSQAMGSGSMNEQFF. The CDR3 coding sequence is TGCGCCAGCAGCCAAGCCATGGGTAGCGGGAGTATGAATGAGCAGTTCTTC.

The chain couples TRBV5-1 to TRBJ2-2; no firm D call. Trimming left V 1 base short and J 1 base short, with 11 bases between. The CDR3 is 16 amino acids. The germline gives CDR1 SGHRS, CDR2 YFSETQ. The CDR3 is CASSLRLTKNTGELFF. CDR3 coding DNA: TGCGCCAGCAGCTTGAGGCTAACCAAGAACACCGGGGAGCTGTTTTTT.

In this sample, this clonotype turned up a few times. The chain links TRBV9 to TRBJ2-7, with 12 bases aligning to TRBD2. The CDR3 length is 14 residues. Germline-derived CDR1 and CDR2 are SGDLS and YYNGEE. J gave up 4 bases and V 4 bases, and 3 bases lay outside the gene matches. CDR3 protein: CASSPSGRVYEQYF. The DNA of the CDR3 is TGTGCCAGCAGCCCTAGCGGGAGGGTTTACGAGCAGTACTTC.

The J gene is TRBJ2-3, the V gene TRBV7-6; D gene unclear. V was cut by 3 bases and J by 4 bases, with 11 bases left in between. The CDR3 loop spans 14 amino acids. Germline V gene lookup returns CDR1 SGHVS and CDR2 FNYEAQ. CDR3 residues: CASSLAEVSDTQYF. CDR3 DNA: TGTGCCAGCAGCTTGGCAGAAGTCTCAGATACGCAGTATTTT. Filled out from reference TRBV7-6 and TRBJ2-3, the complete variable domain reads GAGVSQSPRYKVTKRGQDVALRCDPISGHVSLYWYRQALGQGPEFLTYFNYEAQQDKSGLPNDRFSAERPEGSISTLTIQRTEQRDSAMYRCASSLAEVSDTQYFGPGTRLTVL.

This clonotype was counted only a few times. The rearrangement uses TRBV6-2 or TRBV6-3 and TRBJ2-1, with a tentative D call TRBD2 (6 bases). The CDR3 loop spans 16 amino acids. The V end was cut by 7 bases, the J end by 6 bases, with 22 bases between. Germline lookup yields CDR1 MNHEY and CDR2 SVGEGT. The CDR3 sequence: CASTRTGTPATNEQFF. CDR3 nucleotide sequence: TGTGCCAGCACGCGAACCGGGACTCCTGCCACCAATGAGCAGTTCTTC.

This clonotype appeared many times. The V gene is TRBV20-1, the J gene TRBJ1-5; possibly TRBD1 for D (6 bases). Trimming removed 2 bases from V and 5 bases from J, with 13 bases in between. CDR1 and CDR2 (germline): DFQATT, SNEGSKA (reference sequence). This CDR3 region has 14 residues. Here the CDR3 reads CSARNPQGHQPQHF. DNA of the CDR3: TGCAGTGCTAGAAACCCACAGGGTCATCAGCCCCAGCATTTT.

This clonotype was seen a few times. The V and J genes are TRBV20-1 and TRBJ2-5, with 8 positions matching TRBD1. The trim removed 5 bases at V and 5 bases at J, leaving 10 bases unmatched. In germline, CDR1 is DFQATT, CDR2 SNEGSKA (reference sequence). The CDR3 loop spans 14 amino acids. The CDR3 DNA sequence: TGCAGTGCTCAACTACAGGGGGAGATCGAGACCCAGTACTTC. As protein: CSAQLQGEIETQYF.

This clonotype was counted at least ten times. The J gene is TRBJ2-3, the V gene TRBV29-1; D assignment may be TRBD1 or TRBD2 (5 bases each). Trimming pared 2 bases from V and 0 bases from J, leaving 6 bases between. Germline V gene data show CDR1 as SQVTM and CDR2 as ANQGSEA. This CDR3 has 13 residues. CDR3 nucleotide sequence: TGCAGCGTTGAACGGGGCAGCACAGATACGCAGTATTTT. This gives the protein CSVERGSTDTQYF.

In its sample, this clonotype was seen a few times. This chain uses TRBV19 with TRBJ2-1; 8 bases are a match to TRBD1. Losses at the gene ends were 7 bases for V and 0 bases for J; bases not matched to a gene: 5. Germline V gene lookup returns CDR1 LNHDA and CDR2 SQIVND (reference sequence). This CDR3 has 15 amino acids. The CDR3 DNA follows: TGTGCCAGTACAGGGGGCTCGAGCTCCTACAATGAGCAGTTCTTC. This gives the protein CASTGGSSSYNEQFF.

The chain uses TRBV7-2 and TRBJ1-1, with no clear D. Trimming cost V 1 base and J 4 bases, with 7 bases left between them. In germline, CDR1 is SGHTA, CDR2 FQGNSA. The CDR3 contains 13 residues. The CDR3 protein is CASSLERTTEAFF. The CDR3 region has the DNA TGTGCCAGCAGCTTAGAACGAACCACTGAAGCTTTCTTT.